Listed below are T cell receptor beta chains from one sample, sequenced in a study of shared T cell receptors in the human thymus. Profiling relied on immunoSEQ multiplex PCR, and the TCRdb table lists in-frame clones only, not all of them. The data show 700,000 to 750,000 clones, 70% to 90% seen once. The same sample was also studied in work on human thymus T cells.

The sequencing input was thymocytes. The receptor source for this set is a girl less than two years old with a congenital heart defect. The CDR3 runs from the conserved cysteine through the conserved F or W. Fields, in order: clone size, J gene, V gene, D gene, CDR3 protein, CDR3 DNA. D genes are given only for firm matches. Size is stated for part of the rows, as once, few or many counts, or as a class when the clone is expanded.

size: NA
J: TRBJ1-1
V: TRBV2
D: TRBD1
CDR3: CASRAGGSMNTEAFF
DNA: TGTGCCAGCCGGGCAGGGGGCTCTATGAACACTGAAGCTTTCTTT

size: NA
J: TRBJ1-2
V: TRBV6-1
D: NA
CDR3: CASSGNLNYGYTF
DNA: TGTGCCAGCAGCGGGAATCTTAACTATGGCTACACCTTC

size: NA
J: TRBJ2-3
V: TRBV7-3
D: TRBD2
CDR3: CASSPSGTSGVPDTQYF
DNA: TGTGCCAGCAGCCCCTCCGGGACTAGCGGGGTCCCAGATACGCAGTATTTT

size: NA
J: TRBJ1-2
V: TRBV5-1
D: NA
CDR3: CASSLVGQDYGYTF
DNA: TGCGCCAGCAGCTTGGTCGGCCAGGACTATGGCTACACCTTC

size: NA
J: TRBJ1-6
V: TRBV7-9
D: NA
CDR3: CASSDGQSSYNSPLHF
DNA: TGTGCCAGCAGCGACGGACAGAGCTCCTATAATTCACCCCTCCACTTT

size: NA
J: TRBJ1-2
V: TRBV6-1
D: NA
CDR3: CASSFAEGYTF
DNA: TGTGCCAGCTCTTTCGCCGAGGGCTACACCTTC

size: NA
J: TRBJ2-7
V: TRBV6-1
D: NA
CDR3: CASSEYYEQYF
DNA: TGTGCCAGCAGTGAGTACTACGAGCAGTACTTC

size: once
J: TRBJ2-7
V: TRBV6-9
D: NA
CDR3: CARETGFYEQYF
DNA: TGTGCCCGAGAAACCGGGTTCTACGAGCAGTACTTC

size: few
J: TRBJ1-6
V: TRBV6-5
D: TRBD1
CDR3: CASSAQGAPLHF
DNA: TGTGCCAGCAGCGCACAGGGGGCACCCCTCCACTTT

size: NA
J: TRBJ2-3
V: TRBV19
D: TRBD2
CDR3: CASSVAGGRRYGQYF
DNA: TGTGCCAGTAGTGTAGCGGGGGGGCGGCGATACGGGCAGTATTTT

size: NA
J: TRBJ2-7
V: TRBV5-1
D: TRBD1
CDR3: CASSYRGTYEQYF
DNA: TGCGCCAGCAGCTACAGGGGTACCTACGAGCAGTACTTC

size: NA
J: TRBJ1-1
V: TRBV20-1
D: NA
CDR3: CSATPEAFF
DNA: TGCAGTGCTACTCCCGAAGCTTTCTTT

size: NA
J: TRBJ2-2
V: TRBV29-1
D: TRBD1
CDR3: CSAPGQGADGELFF
DNA: TGCAGCGCACCGGGACAGGGGGCGGACGGGGAGCTGTTTTTT

size: NA
J: TRBJ1-3
V: TRBV6-1
D: NA
CDR3: CASGGTPGNTIYF
DNA: TGTGCCAGCGGGGGGACCCCTGGAAACACCATATATTTT

size: NA
J: TRBJ2-1
V: TRBV15
D: NA
CDR3: CATSRPTNSQEQFF
DNA: TGTGCCACCAGCAGACCAACAAACAGCCAAGAGCAGTTCTTC

size: NA
J: TRBJ2-7
V: TRBV7-9
D: NA
CDR3: CASSLVFARPYEQYF
DNA: TGTGCCAGCAGCTTAGTGTTCGCCAGGCCCTACGAGCAGTACTTC

size: NA
J: TRBJ2-7
V: TRBV5-4
D: NA
CDR3: CASSSGDHSYEQYF
DNA: TGTGCCAGCAGCTCGGGAGACCACAGTTACGAGCAGTACTTC

size: NA
J: TRBJ2-7
V: TRBV19
D: TRBD1
CDR3: CASRHRDRGLPYEQYF
DNA: TGTGCCAGTAGACACCGGGACAGGGGGCTCCCCTACGAGCAGTACTTC

size: NA
J: TRBJ2-3
V: TRBV9
D: NA
CDR3: CASRGTFTDTQYF
DNA: TGTGCCAGCAGGGGGACTTTCACAGATACGCAGTATTTT

size: NA
J: TRBJ2-7
V: TRBV11-2
D: NA
CDR3: CASSAYRRSYEQYF
DNA: TGTGCCAGCAGCGCCTACAGGCGCTCCTACGAGCAGTACTTC

size: NA
J: TRBJ1-2
V: TRBV11-2
D: TRBD1
CDR3: CASSFLNVRDPQGEF
DNA: TGTGCCAGCAGCTTCCTGAATGTCCGGGACCCCCAGGGGGAATTC

size: NA
J: TRBJ1-2
V: TRBV10-2
D: NA
CDR3: CASSESGPVGFVGYTF
DNA: TGCGCCAGCAGTGAGTCGGGGCCCGTTGGGTTCGTCGGCTACACCTTC

size: few
J: TRBJ1-5
V: TRBV30
D: NA
CDR3: CAWSGVSRINQGQYVYQPQHF
DNA: TGTGCCTGGAGTGGGGTGAGCCGCATAAATCAAGGACAGTACGTTTATCAGCCCCAGCATTTT

size: NA
J: TRBJ1-6
V: TRBV19
D: NA
CDR3: CASSIFENSPLHF
DNA: TGTGCCAGTAGTATATTCGAGAATTCACCCCTCCACTTT

size: NA
J: TRBJ1-4
V: TRBV28
D: TRBD1
CDR3: CASSFRQGWEKLFF
DNA: TGTGCCAGCAGTTTTAGACAGGGATGGGAAAAACTGTTTTTT

size: NA
J: TRBJ1-1
V: TRBV7-9
D: NA
CDR3: CASSLLSLNTEAFF
DNA: TGTGCCAGCAGCTTACTATCACTGAACACTGAAGCTTTCTTT

size: NA
J: TRBJ2-5
V: TRBV4-3
D: NA
CDR3: CASSPKLRETQYF
DNA: TGCGCCAGCAGCCCTAAGCTTCGGGAGACCCAGTACTTC

size: NA
J: TRBJ1-2
V: TRBV25-1
D: NA
CDR3: CASTAQQGGNTF
DNA: TGTGCCAGCACCGCCCAACAGGGCGGAAACACCTTC

size: NA
J: TRBJ2-1
V: TRBV28
D: NA
CDR3: CASVGLTTGTENYNEQFF
DNA: TGTGCCAGTGTAGGACTAACGACTGGGACAGAGAATTACAATGAGCAGTTCTTC

size: NA
J: TRBJ1-3
V: TRBV27
D: NA
CDR3: CASTSGNTIYF
DNA: TGTGCCAGCACCTCCGGAAACACCATATATTTT

size: NA
J: TRBJ1-1
V: TRBV6-5
D: NA
CDR3: CASSSHEGGAVFVFF
DNA: TGTGCCAGCAGTTCCCACGAGGGGGGGGCAGTTTTTGTTTTCTTT

size: few
J: TRBJ2-7
V: TRBV6-5
D: TRBD1
CDR3: CASRAGTGTPYEQYF
DNA: TGTGCCAGCAGGGCCGGGACAGGGACTCCCTACGAGCAGTACTTC

size: once
J: TRBJ1-1
V: TRBV30
D: NA
CDR3: CAWSAGGDRGTANTEAFF
DNA: TGTGCCTGGAGTGCCGGGGGGGACCGAGGGACGGCGAACACTGAAGCTTTCTTT

size: NA
J: TRBJ2-7
V: TRBV5-1
D: NA
CDR3: CASSATGSRPPEQYF
DNA: TGCGCCAGCAGCGCTACCGGGTCAAGGCCCCCGGAGCAGTACTTC

size: NA
J: TRBJ1-1
V: TRBV4-1
D: NA
CDR3: CASSPDVSQREELGMNTEAFF
DNA: TGCGCCAGCAGCCCGGACGTATCGCAGAGGGAAGAATTGGGGATGAACACTGAAGCTTTCTTT

size: few
J: TRBJ1-5
V: TRBV11-2
D: TRBD1
CDR3: CASSVGTGGNQPQHF
DNA: TGTGCCAGCAGCGTAGGGACAGGGGGCAATCAGCCCCAGCATTTT

size: NA
J: TRBJ2-4
V: TRBV13
D: TRBD2
CDR3: CASRRGGLTKNIQYF
DNA: TGTGCCAGCAGACGGGGGGGTTTGACCAAAAACATTCAGTACTTC

size: NA
J: TRBJ1-5
V: TRBV19
D: NA
CDR3: CASARTTSNQPQHF
DNA: TGTGCCAGCGCGCGAACTACGAGCAATCAGCCCCAGCATTTT

size: NA
J: TRBJ2-1
V: TRBV18
D: NA
CDR3: CASSAQGLPYNEQFF
DNA: TGTGCCAGCTCAGCTCAGGGGTTACCCTACAATGAGCAGTTCTTC

size: NA
J: TRBJ2-7
V: TRBV19
D: NA
CDR3: CASRASSYEQYF
DNA: TGTGCCAGTAGGGCCAGCTCCTACGAGCAGTACTTC